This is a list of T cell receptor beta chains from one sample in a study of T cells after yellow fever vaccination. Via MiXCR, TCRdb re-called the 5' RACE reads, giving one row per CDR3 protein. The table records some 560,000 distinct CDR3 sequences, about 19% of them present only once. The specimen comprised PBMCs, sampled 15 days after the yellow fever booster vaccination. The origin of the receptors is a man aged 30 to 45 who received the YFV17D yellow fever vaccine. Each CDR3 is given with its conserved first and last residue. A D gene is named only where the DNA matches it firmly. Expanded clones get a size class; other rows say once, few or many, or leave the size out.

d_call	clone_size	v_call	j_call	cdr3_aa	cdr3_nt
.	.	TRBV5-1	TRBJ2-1	CASSYSHDRNNEQFF	TGCGCCAGCAGCTATTCCCACGACCGGAACAATGAGCAGTTCTTC
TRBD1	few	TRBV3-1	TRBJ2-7	CASSQGTGVRGEQYF	TGTGCCAGCAGCCAGGGGACAGGGGTACGTGGAGAGCAGTACTTC
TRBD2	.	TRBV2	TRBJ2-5	CASSKGLAVQETQYF	TGTGCCAGCAGTAAGGGACTAGCGGTACAAGAGACCCAGTACTTC
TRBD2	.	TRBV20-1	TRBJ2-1	CSARDLSAGEIGNEQFF	TGCAGTGCTAGAGATCTCAGCGCGGGAGAGATCGGCAATGAGCAGTTCTTC
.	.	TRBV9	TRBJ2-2	CASSVAGGGQTGELFF	TGTGCCAGCAGCGTAGCAGGTGGAGGCCAGACCGGGGAGCTGTTTTTT
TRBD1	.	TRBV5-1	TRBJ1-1	CASRSGTGYMNTEAFF	TGCGCCAGCAGGAGCGGGACAGGGTACATGAACACTGAAGCTTTCTTT
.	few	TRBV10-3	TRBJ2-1	CAISESRSGEFF	TGTGCCATCAGTGAGTCAAGGTCGGGGGAGTTCTTC
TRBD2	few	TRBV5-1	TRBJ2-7	CASSPASGIIYEQYF	TGCGCCAGCAGCCCAGCCAGCGGGATTATCTACGAGCAGTACTTC
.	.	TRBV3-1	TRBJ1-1	CASSLKGSRTEAFF	TGTGCCAGCAGCCTCAAGGGATCTAGGACTGAAGCTTTCTTT
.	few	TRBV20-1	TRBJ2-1	CSAHGRAGTNEQFF	TGCAGTGCCCACGGAAGGGCAGGAACCAATGAGCAGTTCTTC
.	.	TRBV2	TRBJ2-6	CATTARAKLSSGANVLTF	TGTGCCACCACAGCTCGGGCCAAGTTAAGTTCTGGGGCCAACGTCCTGACTTTC
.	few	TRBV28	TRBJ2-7	CASSFSAGGAYEQYF	TGTGCCAGCAGTTTCTCGGCGGGTGGGGCGTACGAGCAGTACTTC
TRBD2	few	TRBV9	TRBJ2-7	CASSPSGSRYEQYF	TGTGCCAGCAGCCCCAGCGGGAGCCGTTACGAGCAGTACTTC
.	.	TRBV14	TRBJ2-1	CASSQDESSYNEQFF	TGTGCCAGCAGCCAAGATGAGAGCTCCTACAATGAGCAGTTCTTC
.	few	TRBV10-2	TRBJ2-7	CASSESYTNEQYF	TGCGCCAGCAGTGAGTCGTATACAAACGAGCAGTACTTC
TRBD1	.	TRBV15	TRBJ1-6	CATSRALDRVGSPLHF	TGTGCCACCAGCAGAGCTCTAGACAGGGTCGGTTCACCCCTCCACTTT
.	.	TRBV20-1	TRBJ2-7	CSARDQGGKQYF	TGCAGTGCTAGAGATCAGGGGGGCAAGCAGTACTTC
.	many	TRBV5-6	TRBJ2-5	CASSLQIQETQYF	TGTGCCAGCAGCCTCCAAATTCAAGAGACCCAGTACTTC
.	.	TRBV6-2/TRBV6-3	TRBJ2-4	CASSEDSNIQYF	TGTGCCAGCTCTGAGGACAGCAACATTCAGTACTTC
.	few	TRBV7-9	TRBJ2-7	CASRGPHKEQYF	TGTGCCAGCAGGGGTCCCCACAAGGAGCAGTACTTC
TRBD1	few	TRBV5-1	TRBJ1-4	CASSLGDRLEKLFF	TGCGCCAGCAGCTTGGGGGACAGACTAGAAAAACTGTTTTTT
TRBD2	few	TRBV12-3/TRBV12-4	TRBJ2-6	CASSHTSSGRASGANVLTF	TGTGCCAGCAGTCACACGTCTAGCGGGAGGGCTTCAGGGGCCAACGTCCTGACTTTC
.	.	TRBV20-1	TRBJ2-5	CSARVSGETQYF	TGCAGTGCTAGAGTGTCAGGGGAGACCCAGTACTTC
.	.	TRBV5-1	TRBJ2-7	CASSLADSRLAYEQYF	TGCGCCAGCAGCTTGGCGGACAGCCGACTAGCCTACGAGCAGTACTTC
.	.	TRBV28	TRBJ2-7	CASSQRLPPYEQYF	TGTGCCAGCAGCCAGCGACTTCCTCCCTACGAGCAGTACTTC
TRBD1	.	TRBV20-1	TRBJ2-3	CSASPLDRGTDTQYF	TGCAGTGCTAGTCCCTTGGACAGGGGGACAGATACGCAGTATTTT
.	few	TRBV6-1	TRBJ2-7	CASTSSMGYEQYF	TGTGCCAGCACCTCTTCCATGGGCTACGAGCAGTACTTC
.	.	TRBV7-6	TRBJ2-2	CATGAGLDTGELFF	TGTGCCACGGGTGCGGGTCTGGACACCGGGGAGCTGTTTTTT
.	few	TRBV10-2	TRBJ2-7	CASSVTRGYEQYF	TGCGCCAGCAGTGTGACTAGAGGGTACGAGCAGTACTTC
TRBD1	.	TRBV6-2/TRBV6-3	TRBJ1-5	CASSDRVAQPQHF	TGTGCCAGCAGCGACAGGGTAGCTCAGCCCCAGCATTTT
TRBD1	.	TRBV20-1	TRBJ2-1	CSATGTGGNNEQFF	TGCAGTGCCACCGGGACAGGGGGTAACAATGAGCAGTTCTTC
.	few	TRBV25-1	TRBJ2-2	CASRGGGILVFF	TGTGCCAGCAGGGGGGGCGGGATCTTGGTGTTTTTT
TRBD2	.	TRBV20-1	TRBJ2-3	CSARSAGADTQYF	TGCAGTGCTAGGTCAGCGGGAGCGGATACGCAGTATTTT
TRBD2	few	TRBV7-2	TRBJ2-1	CASSAGLAGGRGEQFF	TGTGCCAGCAGCGCGGGACTAGCGGGAGGGCGGGGTGAGCAGTTCTTC
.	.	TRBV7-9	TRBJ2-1	CASSLVTGYYNEQFF	TGTGCCAGCAGCTTGGTGACAGGTTATTACAATGAGCAGTTCTTC
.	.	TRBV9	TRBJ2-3	CASSVEGALGTDTQYF	TGTGCCAGCAGCGTAGAAGGGGCGTTGGGCACAGATACGCAGTATTTT
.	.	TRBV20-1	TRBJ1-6	CSAREASTYNSPLHF	TGCAGTGCTAGAGAGGCGTCAACCTATAATTCACCCCTCCACTTT
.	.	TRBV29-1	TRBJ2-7	CSVDVGNEQYF	TGCAGCGTTGACGTGGGGAACGAGCAGTACTTC
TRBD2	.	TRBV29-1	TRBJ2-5	CSTSGRYQETQYF	TGCAGCACTAGCGGGAGGTACCAAGAGACCCAGTACTTC
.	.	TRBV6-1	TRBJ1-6	CASSPSGFNSPLHF	TGTGCCAGCAGCCCCTCGGGCTTTAATTCACCCCTCCACTTT
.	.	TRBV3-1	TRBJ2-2	CASSQRGNTGELFF	TGTGCCAGCAGCCAACGGGGGAACACCGGGGAGCTGTTTTTT
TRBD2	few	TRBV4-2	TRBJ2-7	CASSQAVGGDRREQYF	TGTGCCAGCAGCCAAGCGGTGGGAGGGGATCGTCGGGAGCAGTACTTC
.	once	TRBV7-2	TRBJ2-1	CASSLSGAAYNEQFF	TGTGCCAGCAGCCTTAGCGGAGCAGCCTACAATGAGCAGTTCTTC
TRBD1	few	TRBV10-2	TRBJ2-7	CASSEVQGAIYEQYF	TGCGCCAGCAGTGAAGTGCAGGGGGCAATTTACGAGCAGTACTTC
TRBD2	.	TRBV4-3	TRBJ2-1	CASSRGLAGGNEQFF	TGCGCCAGCAGCCGGGGACTAGCGGGAGGAAATGAGCAGTTCTTC
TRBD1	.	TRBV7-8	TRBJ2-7	CASSYRDRSSYEQYF	TGTGCCAGCAGCTACCGGGACAGGAGCTCCTACGAGCAGTACTTC
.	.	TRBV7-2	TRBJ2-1	CASSGPTGTGAYNEQFF	TGTGCCAGCAGCGGACCGACCGGGACGGGGGCCTACAATGAGCAGTTCTTC
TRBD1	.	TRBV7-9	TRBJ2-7	CASSADRVGSYEQYF	TGTGCCAGCAGCGCCGACAGGGTGGGGTCCTACGAGCAGTACTTC
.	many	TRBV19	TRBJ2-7	CASSTGQTYEQYF	TGTGCCAGTAGTACTGGGCAGACCTACGAGCAGTACTTC
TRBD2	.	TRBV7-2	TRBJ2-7	CASSPGDLGLAGEGYF	TGTGCCAGCAGCCCAGGCGACCTGGGACTAGCGGGAGAGGGGTACTTC
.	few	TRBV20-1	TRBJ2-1	CSARDPDHNEQFF	TGCAGTGCTAGAGATCCCGACCACAATGAGCAGTTCTTC
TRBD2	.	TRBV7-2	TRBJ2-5	CASSSASGGAGTQYF	TGTGCCAGCAGCTCCGCCAGCGGGGGAGCGGGGACCCAGTACTTC
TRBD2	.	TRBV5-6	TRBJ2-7	CASSRFSGVVYEQYF	TGTGCCAGCAGCCGCTTTAGCGGGGTTGTCTACGAGCAGTACTTC
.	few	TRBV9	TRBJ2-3	CASSASGRNQGDTQYF	TGTGCCAGCAGCGCCTCGGGACGGAATCAAGGAGATACGCAGTATTTT
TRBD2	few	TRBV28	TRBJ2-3	CASSPLGGGGTSTDTQYF	TGTGCCAGCAGTCCCCTTGGGGGCGGGGGGACTAGCACAGATACGCAGTATTTT
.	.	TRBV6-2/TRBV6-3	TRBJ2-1	CASSYDTYGNEQFF	TGTGCCAGCAGTTATGACACCTATGGCAATGAGCAGTTCTTC